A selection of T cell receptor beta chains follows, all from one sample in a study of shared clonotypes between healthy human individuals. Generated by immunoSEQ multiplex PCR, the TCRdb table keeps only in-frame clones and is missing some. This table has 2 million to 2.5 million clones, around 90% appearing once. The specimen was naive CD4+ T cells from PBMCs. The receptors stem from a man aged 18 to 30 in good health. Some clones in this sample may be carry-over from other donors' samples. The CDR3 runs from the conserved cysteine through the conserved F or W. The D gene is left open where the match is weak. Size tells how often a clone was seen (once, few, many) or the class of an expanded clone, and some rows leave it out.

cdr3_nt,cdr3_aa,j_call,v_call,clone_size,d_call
TGTGCCAGCGGTAGACAGGGCTGGTACGAGCAGTACTTC,CASGRQGWYEQYF,TRBJ2-7,TRBV7-9,NA,TRBD1
TGTGCCATCAGTGAGTCGACTCGGGACAGGCGGCTCAATGAGCAGTTCTTC,CAISESTRDRRLNEQFF,TRBJ2-1,TRBV10-3,NA,TRBD1
TGTGCCAGCAGCTCATTAGGGACCTACAATGAGCAGTTCTTC,CASSSLGTYNEQFF,TRBJ2-1,TRBV11-3,NA,NA
TGCGCCAGCAGCAAAACAGGGGTGGGAGAGACCCAGTACTTC,CASSKTGVGETQYF,TRBJ2-5,TRBV5-1,NA,TRBD1
TGCGCCAGCAGCCGGGGGCCTATAAGCACAGATACGCAGTATTTT,CASSRGPISTDTQYF,TRBJ2-3,TRBV5-1,once,NA
TGTGCCAGCCGAAGCCCGTGGGGACAGGGGGGACAAGAGACCCAGTACTTC,CASRSPWGQGGQETQYF,TRBJ2-5,TRBV7-9,NA,TRBD1
TGTGCCACACGGCCAAGGGTTGTCAATGAGCAGTTCTTC,CATRPRVVNEQFF,TRBJ2-1,TRBV19,NA,NA
TGTGCCAGCAGCTTACCGGGACTAGCGGGACGCACAGATACGCAGTATTTT,CASSLPGLAGRTDTQYF,TRBJ2-3,TRBV5-6,NA,TRBD2
TGTGCCAGCAGCCAGGCAGTAGCGGGAGGGCCGGAGACCCAGTACTTC,CASSQAVAGGPETQYF,TRBJ2-5,TRBV14,NA,TRBD2
TGTGCCAGCCGATCAACAGGGAGCAATCAGCCCCAGCATTTT,CASRSTGSNQPQHF,TRBJ1-5,TRBV6-1,NA,NA
TGCGCCAGCAGCTTGGGACCTCAGGCCAACGTCCTGACTTTC,CASSLGPQANVLTF,TRBJ2-6,TRBV5-1,NA,NA
TGTGCCAGCAGTCCCCAACAGGGGGTCTATGGCTACACCTTC,CASSPQQGVYGYTF,TRBJ1-2,TRBV6-1,NA,TRBD1
TGTGCCAGCAGTTTATTCCGAACTAGCGGGAGGGGAGATACGCAGTATTTT,CASSLFRTSGRGDTQYF,TRBJ2-3,TRBV28,NA,TRBD2
TGTGCCAGCAGTTACGGACGGGCAAGGGGGGAGCAGTACTTC,CASSYGRARGEQYF,TRBJ2-7,TRBV6-7,NA,NA
TGTGCCAGCAGCTTGGATCAGTCCTATGGCTACACCTTC,CASSLDQSYGYTF,TRBJ1-2,TRBV7-2,NA,NA
TGTGCCAGCCGCCTCCCGGGCAAGGGAAGCACAGATACGCAGTATTTT,CASRLPGKGSTDTQYF,TRBJ2-3,TRBV7-2,NA,NA
TGTGCCAGCAGTAGGGGGGGACAGGCCTATGGCTACACCTTC,CASSRGGQAYGYTF,TRBJ1-2,TRBV28,NA,TRBD1
TGTGCCAGCAGCCCTCTGGGCCCTCCAGATACGCAGTATTTT,CASSPLGPPDTQYF,TRBJ2-3,TRBV7-6,NA,NA
TGTGCCAGCAGCTTTCCCCTAGCGGGCCAAAACAATGAGCAGTTCTTC,CASSFPLAGQNNEQFF,TRBJ2-1,TRBV5-4,NA,TRBD2
TGTGCCATCAGGGTCGGGGAGGAATCTGGCTACACCTTC,CAIRVGEESGYTF,TRBJ1-2,TRBV10-3,NA,NA
TGTGCCAGCAGCTTAGGTAGGACAGGGGGCGTACGAGAGACCCAGTACTTC,CASSLGRTGGVRETQYF,TRBJ2-5,TRBV7-9,NA,TRBD1
TGCAGTGCTAGTAGGCTGGGGGAGCAGTACTTC,CSASRLGEQYF,TRBJ2-7,TRBV20-1,NA,NA
TGCAGCGTTCGGACCCGTGGGGCCGGGGACTATGGCTACACCTTC,CSVRTRGAGDYGYTF,TRBJ1-2,TRBV29-1,NA,NA
TGTGCCAGCAGCGCGGGGACGGGCCTGGAGCAGTACTTC,CASSAGTGLEQYF,TRBJ2-7,TRBV5-4,NA,NA
TGTGCCAGCACCGATACAAAGGCTGGAAACACCATATATTTT,CASTDTKAGNTIYF,TRBJ1-3,TRBV28,NA,NA
TGTGCCAGTCACTTGGGCCCTCCGGATGGCTACACCTTC,CASHLGPPDGYTF,TRBJ1-2,TRBV19,NA,NA
TGTGCCAGCACAGGAACCCGTTACAATGAGCAGTTCTTC,CASTGTRYNEQFF,TRBJ2-1,TRBV6-1,NA,NA
TGCGCCAGCAGCTCGACCGGGACTAGCTTTAGCGAGCAGTACTTC,CASSSTGTSFSEQYF,TRBJ2-7,TRBV5-1,NA,TRBD2
TGCGCCAGCTCCCCCGAAGGATACTCCTACGAGCAGTACTTC,CASSPEGYSYEQYF,TRBJ2-7,TRBV5-1,NA,NA
TGTGCCAGCAGCTTAACTAGCGGGAGTGGAGAGACCCAGTACTTC,CASSLTSGSGETQYF,TRBJ2-5,TRBV7-2,once,TRBD2
TGTGCCAGCAGCCGAGGGACATGGAGATCCACTTTCGAGCAGTACTTC,CASSRGTWRSTFEQYF,TRBJ2-7,TRBV5-4,NA,NA
TGTGCCAGCAGCCAAGAGGCTAGCGGGAACACCGGGGAGCTGTTTTTT,CASSQEASGNTGELFF,TRBJ2-2,TRBV4-2,NA,TRBD2
TGTGCCTGGGACAGAGGGAGTGCTGAAGCTTTCTTT,CAWDRGSAEAFF,TRBJ1-1,TRBV30,few,NA
TGTGCCAGCAGTTACTCGGTGCAGGGTTTCTACGAGCAGTACTTC,CASSYSVQGFYEQYF,TRBJ2-7,TRBV6-6,NA,NA
TGTGCCAGCAGTTTATCGGACAGCTACTACTATGGCTACACCTTC,CASSLSDSYYYGYTF,TRBJ1-2,TRBV28,NA,NA